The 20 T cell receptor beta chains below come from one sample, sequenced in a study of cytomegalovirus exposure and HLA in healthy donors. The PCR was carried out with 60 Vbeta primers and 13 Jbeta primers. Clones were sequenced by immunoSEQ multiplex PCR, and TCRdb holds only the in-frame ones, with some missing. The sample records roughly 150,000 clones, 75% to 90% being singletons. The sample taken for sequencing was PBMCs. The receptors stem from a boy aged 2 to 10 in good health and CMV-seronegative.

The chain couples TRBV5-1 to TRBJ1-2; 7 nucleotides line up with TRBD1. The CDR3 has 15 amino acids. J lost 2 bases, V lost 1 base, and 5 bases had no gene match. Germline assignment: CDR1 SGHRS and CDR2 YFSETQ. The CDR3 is CASSLNTGENYGYTF. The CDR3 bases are TGCGCCAGCAGCTTGAATACAGGGGAGAACTATGGCTACACCTTC. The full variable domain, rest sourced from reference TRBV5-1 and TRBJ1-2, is KAGVTQTPRYLIKTRGQQVTLSCSPISGHRSVSWYQQTPGQGLQFLFEYFSETQRNKGNFPGRFSGRQFSNSRSEMNVSTLELGDSALYLCASSLNTGENYGYTFGSGTRLTVV.

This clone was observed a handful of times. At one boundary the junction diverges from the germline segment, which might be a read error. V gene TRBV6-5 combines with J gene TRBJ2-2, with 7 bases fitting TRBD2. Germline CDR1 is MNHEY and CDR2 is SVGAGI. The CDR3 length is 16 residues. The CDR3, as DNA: TGTGCCAGCAGTTACCCTTCGGGGGGAGGACACCGGGGAGCTGTTTTT. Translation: CASSYPSGGGHRGAVF.

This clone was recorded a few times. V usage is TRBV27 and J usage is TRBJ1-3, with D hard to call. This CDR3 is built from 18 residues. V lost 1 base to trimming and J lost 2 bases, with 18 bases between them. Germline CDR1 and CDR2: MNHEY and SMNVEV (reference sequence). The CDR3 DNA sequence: TGTGCCAGCAGTTTATATCTCCCACGCAGAGGCGCTGGAAACACCATATATTTT. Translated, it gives CASSLYLPRRGAGNTIYF.

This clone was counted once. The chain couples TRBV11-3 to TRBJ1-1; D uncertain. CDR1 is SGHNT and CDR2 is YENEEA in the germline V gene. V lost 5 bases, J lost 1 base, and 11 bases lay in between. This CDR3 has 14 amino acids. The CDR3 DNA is TGTGCCAGCAGCCCGGCCGGGGAGAACACTGAAGCTTTCTTT. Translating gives CASSPAGENTEAFF. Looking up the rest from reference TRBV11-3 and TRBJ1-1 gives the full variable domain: EAGVVQSPRYKIIEKKQPVAFWCNPISGHNTLYWYLQNLGQGPELLIRYENEEAVDDSQLPKDRFSAERLKGVDSTLKIQPAELGDSAVYLCASSPAGENTEAFFGQGTRLTVV.

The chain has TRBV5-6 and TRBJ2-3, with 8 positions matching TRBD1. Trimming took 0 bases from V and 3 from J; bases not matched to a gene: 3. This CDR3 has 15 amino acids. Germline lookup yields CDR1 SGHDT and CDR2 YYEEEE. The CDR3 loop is CASSLGRGLTDTQYF. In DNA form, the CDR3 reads TGTGCCAGCAGCTTGGGCAGGGGGCTGACAGATACGCAGTATTTT.

The CDR3 DNA sequence: TGCGCCAGCAGCTCACCGGGACAGGTCTACGAGCAGTACTTC. Protein: CASSSPGQVYEQYF. This chain connects TRBV5-1 to TRBJ2-7, with 8 bases that match TRBD1. Per germline, CDR1 SGHRS and CDR2 YFSETQ. J gave up 3 bases and V 3 bases, and 5 bases lay outside the gene matches. CDR3 length: 14 amino acids.

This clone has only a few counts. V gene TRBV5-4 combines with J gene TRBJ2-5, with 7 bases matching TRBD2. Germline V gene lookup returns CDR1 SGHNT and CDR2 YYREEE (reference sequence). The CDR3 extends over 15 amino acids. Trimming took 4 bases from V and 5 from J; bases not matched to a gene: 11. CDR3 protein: CASSLIGEGLETQYF. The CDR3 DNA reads TGTGCCAGCAGCCTTATCGGGGAGGGCCTGGAGACCCAGTACTTC.

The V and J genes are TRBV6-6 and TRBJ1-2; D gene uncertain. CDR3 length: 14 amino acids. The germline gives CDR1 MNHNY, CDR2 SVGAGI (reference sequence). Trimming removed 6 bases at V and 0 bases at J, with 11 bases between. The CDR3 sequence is CASSPGSANYGYTF. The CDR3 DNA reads TGTGCCAGCAGCCCCGGGTCGGCTAACTATGGCTACACCTTC.

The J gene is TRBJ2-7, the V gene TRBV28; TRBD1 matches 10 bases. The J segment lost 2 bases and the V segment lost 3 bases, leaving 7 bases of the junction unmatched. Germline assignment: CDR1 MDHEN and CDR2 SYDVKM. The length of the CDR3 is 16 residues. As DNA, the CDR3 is TGTGCCAGCAGTTTCCAAGGGACAGGGGTTGCCTACGAGCAGTACTTC. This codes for CASSFQGTGVAYEQYF.

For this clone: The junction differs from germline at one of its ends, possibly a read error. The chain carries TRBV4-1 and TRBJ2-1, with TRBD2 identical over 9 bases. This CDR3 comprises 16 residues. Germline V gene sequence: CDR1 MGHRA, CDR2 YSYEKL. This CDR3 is CASSEEGGGAVNEQFF. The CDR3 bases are TGCGCCAGCAGCGAAGAAGGCGGGGGGGCCGTGAATGAGCAGTTCTTC.

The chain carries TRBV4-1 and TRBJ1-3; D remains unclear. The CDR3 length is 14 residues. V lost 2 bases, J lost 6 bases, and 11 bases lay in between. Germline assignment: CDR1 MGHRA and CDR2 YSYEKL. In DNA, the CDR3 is TGCGCCAGCAGCCAACTCGGACTCGCAAACACCATATATTTT. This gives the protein CASSQLGLANTIYF.

CDR3 region: CASSESGTGLYEQYF. The CDR3 region has the DNA TGTGCCAGCAGTGAAAGCGGGACAGGGTTGTACGAGCAGTACTTC. The V gene is TRBV6-1, the J gene TRBJ2-7, with TRBD1 identical over 9 bases. The CDR3 is made up of 15 amino acids. Germline V gene lookup returns CDR1 MNHNS and CDR2 SASEGT. V lost 2 bases and J lost 4; bases outside the gene matches: 6.

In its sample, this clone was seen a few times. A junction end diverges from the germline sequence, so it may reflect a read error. The CDR3 region is CASSLRLFGPAGLEAQYF. The CDR3, as DNA: TGTGCCAGCAGCTTAAGGCTGTTTGGGCCAGCCGGACTAGAGGCCCAGTACTTC. The rearrangement uses TRBV7-9 and TRBJ2-5; 7 bases line up with TRBD2. This CDR3 comprises 18 residues. Germline CDR1 SEHNR, CDR2 FQNEAQ (reference sequence).

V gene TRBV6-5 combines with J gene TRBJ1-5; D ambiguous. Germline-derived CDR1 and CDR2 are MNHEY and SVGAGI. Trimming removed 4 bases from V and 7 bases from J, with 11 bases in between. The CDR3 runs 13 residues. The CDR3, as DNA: TGTGCCAGCAGTTTGTCTTCTTTACAGCCCCAGCATTTT. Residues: CASSLSSLQPQHF.

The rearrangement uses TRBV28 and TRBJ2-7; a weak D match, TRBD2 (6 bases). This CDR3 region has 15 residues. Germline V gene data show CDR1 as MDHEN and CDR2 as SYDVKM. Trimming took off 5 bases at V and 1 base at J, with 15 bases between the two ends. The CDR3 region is CASSPTGGVSYEQYV. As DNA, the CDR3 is TGTGCCAGCAGTCCGACTGGAGGGGTATCCTACGAGCAGTACGTC.

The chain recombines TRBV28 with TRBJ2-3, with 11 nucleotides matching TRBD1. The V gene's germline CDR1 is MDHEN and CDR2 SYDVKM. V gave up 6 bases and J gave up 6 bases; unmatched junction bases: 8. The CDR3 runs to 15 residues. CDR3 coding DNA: TGTGCCAGCAGCCAAGGGACAGGGGGAGATGATACGCAGTATTTT. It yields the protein CASSQGTGGDDTQYF.

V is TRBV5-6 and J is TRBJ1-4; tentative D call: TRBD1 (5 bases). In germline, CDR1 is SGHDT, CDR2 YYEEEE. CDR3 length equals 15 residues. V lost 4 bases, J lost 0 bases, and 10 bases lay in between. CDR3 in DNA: TGTGCCAGCAGCAACTTACAGGCAACTAATGAAAAACTGTTTTTT. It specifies CASSNLQATNEKLFF.

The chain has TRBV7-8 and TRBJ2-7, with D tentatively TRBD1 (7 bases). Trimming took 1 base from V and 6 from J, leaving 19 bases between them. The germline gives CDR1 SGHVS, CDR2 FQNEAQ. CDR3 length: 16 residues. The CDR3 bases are TGTGCCAGCAGCTTAGAGACCAGGGGGGCGATGGGCGAGCAGTACTTC. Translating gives CASSLETRGAMGEQYF. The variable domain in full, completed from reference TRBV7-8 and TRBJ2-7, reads GAGVSQSPRYKVAKRGQDVALRCDPISGHVSLFWYQQALGQGPEFLTYFQNEAQLDKSGLPSDRFFAERPEGSVSTLKIQRTQQEDSAVYLCASSLETRGAMGEQYFGPGTRLTVT.

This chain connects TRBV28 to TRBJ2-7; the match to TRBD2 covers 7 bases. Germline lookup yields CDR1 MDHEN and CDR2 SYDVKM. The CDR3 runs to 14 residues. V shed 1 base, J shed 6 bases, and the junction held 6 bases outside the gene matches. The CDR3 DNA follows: TGTGCCAGCAGTTTATTGGCGGGAGTAGGCGAGCAGTACTTC. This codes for CASSLLAGVGEQYF.

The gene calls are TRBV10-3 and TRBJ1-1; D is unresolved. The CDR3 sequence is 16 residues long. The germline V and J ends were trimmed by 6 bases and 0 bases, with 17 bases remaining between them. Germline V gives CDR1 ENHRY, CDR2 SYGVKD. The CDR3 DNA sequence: TGTGCCATCAGGGCAAGGGATAGCGCGATGAACACTGAAGCTTTCTTT. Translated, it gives CAIRARDSAMNTEAFF.